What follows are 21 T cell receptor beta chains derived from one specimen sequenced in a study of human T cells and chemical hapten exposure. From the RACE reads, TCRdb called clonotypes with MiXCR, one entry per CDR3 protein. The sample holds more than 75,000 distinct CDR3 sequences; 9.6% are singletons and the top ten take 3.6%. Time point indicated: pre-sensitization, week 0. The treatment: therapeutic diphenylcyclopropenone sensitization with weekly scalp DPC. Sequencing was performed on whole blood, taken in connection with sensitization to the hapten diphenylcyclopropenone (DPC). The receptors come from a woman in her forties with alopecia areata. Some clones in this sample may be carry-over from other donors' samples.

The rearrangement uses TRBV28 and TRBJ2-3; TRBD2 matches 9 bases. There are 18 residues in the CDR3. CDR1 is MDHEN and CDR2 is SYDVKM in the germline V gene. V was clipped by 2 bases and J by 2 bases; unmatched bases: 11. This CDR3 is CASSLPPPSGGLTDTQYF. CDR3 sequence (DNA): TGTGCCAGCAGTTTACCCCCCCCGAGCGGGGGGCTCACAGATACGCAGTATTTT.

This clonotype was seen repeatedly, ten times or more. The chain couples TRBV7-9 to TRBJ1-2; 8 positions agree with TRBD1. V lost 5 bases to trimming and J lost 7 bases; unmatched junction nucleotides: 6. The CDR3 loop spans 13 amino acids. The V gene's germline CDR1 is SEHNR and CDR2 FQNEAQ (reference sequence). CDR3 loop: CASSTDRGGGYTF. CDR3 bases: TGTGCCAGCAGCACCGACAGGGGCGGTGGCTACACCTTC.

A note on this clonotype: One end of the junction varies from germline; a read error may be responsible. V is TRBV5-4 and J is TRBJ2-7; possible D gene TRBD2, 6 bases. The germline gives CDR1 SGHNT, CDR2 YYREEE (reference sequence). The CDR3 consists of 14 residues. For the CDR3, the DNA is TGTGCCAGCAGTTTGGACTACCGCTCCTACGAGCAGTACTTC. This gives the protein CASSLDYRSYEQYF.

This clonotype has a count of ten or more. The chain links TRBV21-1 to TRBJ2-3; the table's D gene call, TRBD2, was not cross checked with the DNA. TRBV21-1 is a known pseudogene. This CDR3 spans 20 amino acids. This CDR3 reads CASSKAHGKSGGTGWDTQYF. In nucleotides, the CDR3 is TGTGCCAGCAGCAAAGCCCACGGTAAAAGCGGGGGTACCGGATGGGATACGCAGTATTTT.

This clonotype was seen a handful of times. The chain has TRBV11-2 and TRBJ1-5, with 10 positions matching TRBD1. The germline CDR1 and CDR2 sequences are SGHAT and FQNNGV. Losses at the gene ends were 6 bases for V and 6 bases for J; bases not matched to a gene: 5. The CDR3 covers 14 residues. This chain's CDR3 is CASRGQGIGQPQHF. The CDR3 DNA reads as TGTGCCAGCAGGGGACAGGGGATCGGTCAGCCCCAGCATTTT.

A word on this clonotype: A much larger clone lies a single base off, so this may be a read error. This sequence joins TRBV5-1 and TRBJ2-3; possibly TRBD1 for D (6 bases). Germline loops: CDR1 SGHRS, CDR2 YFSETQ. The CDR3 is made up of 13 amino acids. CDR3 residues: CTSSSRQADTQYF. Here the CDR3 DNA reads TGCACCAGCAGCTCCCGACAGGCAGATACGCAGTATTTT.

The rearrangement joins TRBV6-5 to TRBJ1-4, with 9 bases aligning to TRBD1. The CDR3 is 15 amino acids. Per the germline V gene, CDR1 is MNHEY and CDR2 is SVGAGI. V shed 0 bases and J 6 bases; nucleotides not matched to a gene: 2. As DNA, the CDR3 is TGTGCCAGCAGTTACTCTAGACAGGGGGATGAAAAACTGTTTTTT. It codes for CASSYSRQGDEKLFF.

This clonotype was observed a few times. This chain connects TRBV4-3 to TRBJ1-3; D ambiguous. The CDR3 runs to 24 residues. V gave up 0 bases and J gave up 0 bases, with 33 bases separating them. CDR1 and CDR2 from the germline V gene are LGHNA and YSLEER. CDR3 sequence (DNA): TGCGCCAGCAGCCAAGATCCTTATGAATCCATCAGCTTACCAGGCCCATCCTCTGGAAACACCATATATTTT. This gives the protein CASSQDPYESISLPGPSSGNTIYF.

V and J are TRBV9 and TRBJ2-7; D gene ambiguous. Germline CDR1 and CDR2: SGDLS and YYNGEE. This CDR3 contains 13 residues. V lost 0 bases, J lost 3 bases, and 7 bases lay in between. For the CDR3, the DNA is TGTGCCAGCAGCGTAGCTACGAGCTACGAGCAGTACTTC. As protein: CASSVATSYEQYF.

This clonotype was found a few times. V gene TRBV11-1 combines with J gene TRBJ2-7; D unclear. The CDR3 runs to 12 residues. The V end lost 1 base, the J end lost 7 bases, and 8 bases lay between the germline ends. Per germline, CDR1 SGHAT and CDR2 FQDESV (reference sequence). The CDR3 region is CASSLGGWEQYF. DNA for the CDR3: TGTGCCAGCAGCTTAGGTGGCTGGGAGCAGTACTTC.

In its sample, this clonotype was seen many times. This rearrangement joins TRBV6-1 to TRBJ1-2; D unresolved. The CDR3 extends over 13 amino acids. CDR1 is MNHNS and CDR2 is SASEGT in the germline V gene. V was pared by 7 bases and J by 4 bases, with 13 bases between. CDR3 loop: CASTPMRAYGYTF. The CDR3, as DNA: TGTGCCAGCACCCCTATGAGAGCCTATGGCTACACCTTC.

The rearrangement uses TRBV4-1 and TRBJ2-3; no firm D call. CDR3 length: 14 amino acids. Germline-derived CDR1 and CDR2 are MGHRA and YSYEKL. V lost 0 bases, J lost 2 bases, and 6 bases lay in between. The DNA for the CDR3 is TGCGCCAGCAGCCAAGAAACACCCACAGATACGCAGTATTTT. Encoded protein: CASSQETPTDTQYF.

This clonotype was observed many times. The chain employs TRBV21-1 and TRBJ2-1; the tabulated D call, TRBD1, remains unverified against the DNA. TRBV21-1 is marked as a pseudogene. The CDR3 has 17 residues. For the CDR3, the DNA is TGTGCCAGCAGAGATCGGGGCCCGGGAATGCCCTACAATGAGCAGTTCTTC. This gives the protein CASRDRGPGMPYNEQFF.

The CDR3 bases are TGTGCCAGCAGGACAAACAGGGGACCATCAGAGCAGTACTTC. Its protein is CASRTNRGPSEQYF. The J gene is TRBJ2-7, the V gene TRBV2; 7 bases are a match to TRBD1. This CDR3 contains 14 residues. From germline, CDR1 is SNHLY and CDR2 FYNNEI. Unmatched junction bases numbered 12, after V lost 6 bases and J lost 7 bases.

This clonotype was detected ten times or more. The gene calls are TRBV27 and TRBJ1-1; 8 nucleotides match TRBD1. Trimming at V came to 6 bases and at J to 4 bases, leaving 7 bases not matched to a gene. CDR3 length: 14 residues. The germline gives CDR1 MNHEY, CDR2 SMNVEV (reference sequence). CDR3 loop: CASRLTGAGTEAFF. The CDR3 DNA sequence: TGTGCCAGCAGGCTGACAGGGGCTGGCACTGAAGCTTTCTTT.

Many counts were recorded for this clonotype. The DNA of the CDR3 is TGCAGCGTTGTGACAGGCCTCTATGGCTACACCTTC. Its translation: CSVVTGLYGYTF. The J gene is TRBJ1-2, the V gene TRBV29-1, with D perhaps matching TRBD1 (6 bases). This CDR3 has 12 amino acids. Germline CDR1 and CDR2: SQVTM and ANQGSEA. Between the trimmed V and J ends, which lost 4 bases and 4 bases, there was a span of 10 bases.

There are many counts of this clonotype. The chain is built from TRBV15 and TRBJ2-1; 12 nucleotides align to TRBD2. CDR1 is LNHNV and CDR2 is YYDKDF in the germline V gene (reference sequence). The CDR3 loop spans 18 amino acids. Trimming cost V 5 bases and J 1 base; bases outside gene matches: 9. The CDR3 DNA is TGTGCCACCAGCGGTTTACTAGCGGGGGGATTGTCCTACAATGAGCAGTTCTTC. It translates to CATSGLLAGGLSYNEQFF.

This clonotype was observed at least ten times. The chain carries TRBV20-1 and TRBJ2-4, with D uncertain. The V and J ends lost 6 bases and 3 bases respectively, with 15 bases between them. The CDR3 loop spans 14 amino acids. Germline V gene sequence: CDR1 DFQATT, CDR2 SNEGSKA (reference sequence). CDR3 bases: TGCAGTGCCCATGTAGGGTTCGGCAAAAACATTCAGTACTTC. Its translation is CSAHVGFGKNIQYF.

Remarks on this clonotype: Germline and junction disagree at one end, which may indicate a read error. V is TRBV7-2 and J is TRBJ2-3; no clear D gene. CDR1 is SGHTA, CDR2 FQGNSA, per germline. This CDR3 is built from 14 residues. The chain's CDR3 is CASGLGLGSDTQYF. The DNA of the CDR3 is TGTGCCAGCGGCTTAGGGCTGGGGTCAGATACGCAGTATTTT. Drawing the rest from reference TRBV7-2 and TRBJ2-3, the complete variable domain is GAGVSQSPSNKVTEKGKDVELRCDPISGHTALYWYRQSLGQGLEFLIYFQGNSAPDKSGLPSDRFSAERTGGSVSTLTIQRTQQEDSAVYLCASGLGLGSDTQYFGPGTRLTVL.

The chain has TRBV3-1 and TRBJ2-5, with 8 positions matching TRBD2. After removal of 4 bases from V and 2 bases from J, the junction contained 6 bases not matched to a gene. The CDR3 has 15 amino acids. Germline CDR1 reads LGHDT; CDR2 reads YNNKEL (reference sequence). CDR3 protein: CASSRRGGRQETQYF. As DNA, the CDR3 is TGTGCCAGCAGCCGACGGGGGGGGCGTCAAGAGACCCAGTACTTC.

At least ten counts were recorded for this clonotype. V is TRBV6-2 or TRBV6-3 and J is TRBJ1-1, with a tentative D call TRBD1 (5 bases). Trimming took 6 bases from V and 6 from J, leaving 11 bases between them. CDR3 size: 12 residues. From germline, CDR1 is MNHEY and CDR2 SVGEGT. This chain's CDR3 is CASRIGHAEAFF. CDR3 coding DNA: TGTGCCAGCAGGATCGGACACGCTGAAGCTTTCTTT.